The 11 T cell receptor beta chains reported below all come from one sample, sequenced in a study of early T cells in non-severe SARS-CoV-2 infection. Via MiXCR, TCRdb re-called the 5' RACE reads, giving one row per CDR3 protein. The repertoire includes some 89,000 distinct CDR3 sequences, approximately 11% of them detected once, and around 4.8% sits in the top ten. This material consisted of whole blood, taken at baseline. These receptors came from an adult who was a healthcare worker with PCR-confirmed SARS-CoV-2 infection or an uninfected control (not recorded which).

This clonotype appeared many times. This rearrangement joins TRBV5-6 to TRBJ2-3, with D possibly TRBD1 on 6 matching bases. V was trimmed by 3 bases and J by 1 base, leaving 12 bases between them. Germline loops: CDR1 SGHDT, CDR2 YYEEEE. The CDR3 loop spans 15 amino acids. The CDR3: CASSWDTRGTDTQYF. The CDR3 DNA reads TGTGCCAGCAGCTGGGACACTCGAGGCACAGATACGCAGTATTTT.

The chain uses TRBV5-1 and TRBJ2-5; TRBD2 might be the D (6 bases). Per germline, CDR1 SGHRS and CDR2 YFSETQ. The CDR3 covers 15 residues. Trimming left V 0 bases short and J 3 bases short, with 12 bases between. CDR3 sequence: CASSLGDFRKETQYF. In nucleotides, the CDR3 is TGCGCCAGCAGCTTGGGGGACTTCAGAAAAGAGACCCAGTACTTC.

This clonotype was seen a few times. V usage is TRBV29-1 and J usage is TRBJ2-1; 12 positions match TRBD2. CDR3 length: 15 residues. The germline gives CDR1 SQVTM, CDR2 ANQGSEA. Trimming at V came to 0 bases and at J to 9 bases, leaving 6 bases not matched to a gene. The CDR3 region has the DNA TGCAGCGTTGAAGATCTAGCGGGAGGGCCAAGTGAGCAGTTCTTC. This sequence encodes CSVEDLAGGPSEQFF.

This clonotype occurred a few times. The V call is TRBV5-5, the J call TRBJ1-2; 9 bases are shared with TRBD1. V gave up 3 bases and J gave up 4 bases; unmatched junction bases: 7. In germline, CDR1 is SGHKS, CDR2 YYEKEE (reference sequence). The CDR3 runs 15 residues. CDR3: CASSSTGGTSYGYTF. The CDR3 coding sequence is TGTGCCAGCAGCTCAACAGGGGGCACGAGCTATGGCTACACCTTC. The full variable domain, its missing parts supplied by reference TRBV5-5 and TRBJ1-2, is DAGVTQSPTHLIKTRGQQVTLRCSPISGHKSVSWYQQVLGQGPQFIFQYYEKEERGRGNFPDRFSARQFPNYSSELNVNALLLGDSALYLCASSSTGGTSYGYTFGSGTRLTVV.

The table lists this clonotype with many counts. This chain links TRBV7-2 with TRBJ2-3; TRBD2 is a possible D gene (5 bases). Trimming took off 0 bases at V and 2 bases at J, with 12 bases between the two ends. The CDR3 contains 16 residues. CDR1 is SGHTA, CDR2 FQGNSA, per germline. CDR3 amino acids: CASSLAAAGFTDTQYF. The DNA of the CDR3 is TGTGCCAGCAGCTTAGCAGCGGCAGGATTCACAGATACGCAGTATTTT.

The chain combines TRBV5-8 with TRBJ2-1; no firm D call. The CDR3 has 16 residues. Germline-derived CDR1 and CDR2 are SGHTS and YDEGEE. V was trimmed by 4 bases and J by 10 bases, leaving 24 bases between them. This CDR3 reads CASSLIDSLHPREQFF. The CDR3 DNA sequence: TGTGCCAGCAGCCTGATAGACTCGCTGCATCCTAGGGAGCAGTTCTTC.

This clonotype was seen ten or more times. The chain carries TRBV5-1 and TRBJ2-3; D not certain. The CDR3 is made up of 14 amino acids. Trimming pared 0 bases from V and 4 bases from J, leaving 9 bases between. Germline CDR1 SGHRS, CDR2 YFSETQ. The CDR3 loop reads CASSLGPEADTQYF. The CDR3 coding sequence is TGCGCCAGCAGCTTGGGGCCAGAAGCAGATACGCAGTATTTT.

The V gene is TRBV6-2 or TRBV6-3, the J gene TRBJ2-3; D uncertain. Germline-derived CDR1 and CDR2 are MNHEY and SVGEGT. Trimming stripped 7 bases from V and 4 bases from J, with 12 bases between. This CDR3 has 13 residues. This CDR3 is CASTKTGPDTQYF. The CDR3 DNA follows: TGTGCCAGCACCAAGACGGGTCCAGATACGCAGTATTTT.

This clonotype is a singleton in its sample. V usage is TRBV5-1 and J usage is TRBJ1-2; D gene uncertain. Trimming stripped 0 bases from V and 7 bases from J, with 13 bases between. This CDR3 has 14 residues. Looked up from germline, CDR1 is SGHRS and CDR2 is YFSETQ. The CDR3 coding sequence is TGCGCCAGCAGCTTGGGGCAGGAGTGGTCTGGCTACACCTTC. This gives the protein CASSLGQEWSGYTF.

This clonotype was observed many times. The rearrangement joins TRBV4-2 to TRBJ1-1, with 9 bases fitting TRBD1. V gave up 1 base and J gave up 8 bases; unmatched junction bases: 14. Germline loops: CDR1 LGHNA, CDR2 YNFKEQ. CDR3 length: 17 amino acids. The CDR3 reads CASSQVQGARSEMEAFF. The CDR3 region has the DNA TGTGCCAGCAGCCAAGTACAGGGGGCACGATCTGAGATGGAAGCTTTCTTT.

In its sample, this clonotype was seen many times. This chain links TRBV20-1 with TRBJ1-2; D is unclear. The germline V gene has CDR1 DFQATT and CDR2 SNEGSKA (reference sequence). The CDR3 is 13 residues long. Trimming took off 1 base at V and 8 bases at J, with 14 bases between the two ends. CDR3 in DNA: TGCAGTGCTAGAGTCCCCCTCCTTGGCGGCTACACCTTC. It translates to CSARVPLLGGYTF.